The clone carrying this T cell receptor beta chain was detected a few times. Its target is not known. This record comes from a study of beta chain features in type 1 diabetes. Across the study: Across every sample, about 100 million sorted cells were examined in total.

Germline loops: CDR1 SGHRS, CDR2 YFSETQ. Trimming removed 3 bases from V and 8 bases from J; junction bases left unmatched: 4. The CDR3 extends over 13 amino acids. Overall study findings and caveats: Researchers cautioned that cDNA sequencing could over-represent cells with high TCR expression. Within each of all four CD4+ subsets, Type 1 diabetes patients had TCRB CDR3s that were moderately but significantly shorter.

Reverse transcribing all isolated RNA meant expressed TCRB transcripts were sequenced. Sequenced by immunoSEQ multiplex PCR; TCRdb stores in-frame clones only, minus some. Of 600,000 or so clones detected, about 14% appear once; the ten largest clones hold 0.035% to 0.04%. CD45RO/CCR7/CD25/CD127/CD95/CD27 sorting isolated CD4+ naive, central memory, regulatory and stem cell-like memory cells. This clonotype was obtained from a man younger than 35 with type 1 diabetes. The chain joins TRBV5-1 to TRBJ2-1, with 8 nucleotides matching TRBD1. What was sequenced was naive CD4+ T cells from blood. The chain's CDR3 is CASSSDRADEQFF. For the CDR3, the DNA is TGCGCCAGCAGCTCGGACAGGGCCGATGAGCAGTTCTTC.